Described below is a single T cell receptor beta chain sequence and its context. The antigen remains unidentified. The data stem from a study of CD8+CD57+ T cells in acquired aplastic anemia. Turning to the study itself: Recorded DNA amounts for sorted CD4+ and CD8+ cells had an average of approximately 3 ug. The study's findings and limits: Sharing between patients and controls was observed for roughly 30 CD8+ CDR3 sequences.

TCR beta VDJ and CDR3 profiles were obtained from a genomic DNA template. TCRdb processed the reads anew with MiXCR; each CDR3 protein has one entry. The profile shows about 120,000 distinct CDR3 sequences, 50% to 60% of them singletons. Before being chosen for sequencing, patients had shown CD8+CD57+ cell expansion by flow cytometry. The CDR3 consists of 17 residues. Looked up from germline, CDR1 is SQVTM and CDR2 is ANQGSEA. With V trimmed by 8 bases and J by 3 bases, 21 bases remained unmatched. The source is a human donor with aplastic anemia. Sample: sorted CD4+, CD8+, or CD8+CD57+ T cells (not recorded which) from PBMCs. The J gene is TRBJ2-7, the V gene TRBV29-1; 8 bases align to TRBD2. The CDR3 DNA reads as TGCAGCCGATGGACTAGCCGGATCCCTGACAGACGCTACGAGCAGTACTTC. This codes for CSRWTSRIPDRRYEQYF.